This T cell receptor beta chain was retrieved from a study of blood T cell repertoires in COVID-19. Study-wide background: Sample material is recorded as cDNA or gDNA derived from T cells, B-cell-depleted T cells, or PBMCs.

Original processing methods: Reference gene primers were amplified, and this amplification served to estimate nucleated cell counts. Profiling relied on immunoSEQ multiplex PCR, and the TCRdb table lists in-frame clones only, not all of them. V, J and clone size derive from that table, while D and trimming were established from the DNA sequence. The sample holds tens of thousands of clones, about 73% seen once. V was trimmed by 6 bases and J by 2 bases, leaving 21 bases between them. Looked up from germline, CDR1 is LNHDA and CDR2 is SQIVND (reference sequence). The CDR3 extends over 17 amino acids. A single count supports this clone.

The source material was peripheral blood. This receptor was taken from a woman aged 80 or older with acute or convalescent COVID-19. The chain has TRBV19 and TRBJ2-3; TRBD2 might be the D (5 bases). DNA of the CDR3: TGTGCCAGTAGCACCCGGACGGGGAGAGTGTCCACAGATACGCAGTATTTT. Its protein is CASSTRTGRVSTDTQYF.